The 15 T cell receptor beta chains below all came from one sample that was sequenced in a study of Graves' ophthalmopathy and Graves' hyperthyroidism. Investigators amplified TCR beta CDR3 regions from RNA transcripts. HTBI primers primed a first-round RT-PCR, and a second-round multiplex PCR followed. One entry per CDR3 protein, called by TCRdb with MiXCR from the multiplex PCR reads. Of hundreds of thousands of distinct CDR3 sequences listed, about an eighth are singletons. The sample comprised blood. These receptors all come from a woman in her thirties with Graves' ophthalmopathy.

This clonotype was detected many times. This chain connects TRBV2 to TRBJ2-7; a possible D gene is TRBD2 (6 bases). This CDR3 spans 14 amino acids. CDR1 and CDR2 from the germline V gene are SNHLY and FYNNEI. V was trimmed by 8 bases and J by 3 bases, leaving 17 bases between them. The CDR3 loop is CASVGEAGIYEQYF. The CDR3, as DNA: TGTGCCAGCGTGGGGGAAGCGGGTATCTACGAGCAGTACTTC. Filled out from reference TRBV2 and TRBJ2-7, the complete variable domain reads EPEVTQTPSHQVTQMGQEVILRCVPISNHLYFYWYRQILGQKVEFLVSFYNNEISEKSEIFDDQFSVERPDGSNFTLKIRSTKLEDSAMYFCASVGEAGIYEQYFGPGTRLTVT.

This clonotype was recorded many times. The chain couples TRBV20-1 to TRBJ1-1; D is uncertain. Germline V lookup: CDR1 DFQATT, CDR2 SNEGSKA (reference sequence). V lost 5 bases and J 0 bases, leaving 10 bases between the germline ends. This CDR3 has 13 amino acids. CDR3 bases: TGCAGTGCTGGGCAGGCGGTGAACACTGAAGCTTTCTTT. Residues: CSAGQAVNTEAFF.

This clonotype was seen at least ten times. CDR3 amino acids: CASSPPYIEQYEQYF. The CDR3 DNA sequence: TGTGCCAGCAGTCCCCCTTATATCGAGCAGTACGAGCAGTACTTC. This chain connects TRBV28 to TRBJ2-7; D ambiguous. In germline, CDR1 is MDHEN, CDR2 SYDVKM. Trimming shortened V by 5 bases and J by 4 bases, and 18 bases separated the two germline ends. There are 15 residues in the CDR3.

This clonotype was recorded at least ten times. The V gene is TRBV6-1, the J gene TRBJ1-1; tentative D call: TRBD1 (5 bases). The V end lost 9 bases, the J end lost 4 bases, and 24 bases lay between the germline ends. This CDR3 contains 16 residues. Per germline, CDR1 MNHNS and CDR2 SASEGT. The chain's CDR3 is CASWPRGAGRGTEAFF. CDR3 nucleotides: TGTGCCAGTTGGCCCCGAGGAGCGGGGCGAGGCACTGAAGCTTTCTTT.

This clonotype showed up just a few times. CDR3 nucleotides: TGTGCCAGCTTCTCCGGGCTGACTTCCTACGAGCAGTACTTC. It specifies CASFSGLTSYEQYF. The chain carries TRBV6-2 or TRBV6-3 and TRBJ2-7; D is ambiguous. Germline V gives CDR1 MNHEY, CDR2 SVGEGT. Between the trimmed V and J ends, which lost 8 bases and 1 base, there was a span of 15 bases. This CDR3 is built from 14 residues.

Points on this clonotype: At one end, the junction sequence differs from germline, possibly due to a read error. V gene TRBV20-1 combines with J gene TRBJ2-2, with a possible D match to TRBD2 (6 bases). Germline loops: CDR1 DFQATT, CDR2 SNEGSKA (reference sequence). The CDR3 has 15 amino acids. The CDR3 loop reads CSASAPGRGTGDLFF. DNA for the CDR3: TGCAGTGCTAGTGCTCCCGGGAGAGGCACCGGGGATCTGTTTTTT.

This clonotype was found a few times. As DNA, the CDR3 is TGTGCCAGCAGCCCCCGGACAGGGGAAACCTACGAGCAGTACTTC. This translates into CASSPRTGETYEQYF. This sequence joins TRBV9 and TRBJ2-7, with TRBD1 matching 9 bases. This CDR3 has 15 amino acids. CDR1 SGDLS and CDR2 YYNGEE come from the germline V gene. After removal of 4 bases from V and 2 bases from J, the junction contained 7 bases not matched to a gene.

This clonotype was recorded many times. This chain joins TRBV7-9 and TRBJ2-5, with D unclear. The CDR3 loop spans 14 amino acids. CDR1 and CDR2 (germline): SEHNR, FQNEAQ (reference sequence). V was clipped by 1 base and J by 2 bases, with 8 bases between them. This CDR3 is CASSLESMQETQYF. For the CDR3, the DNA is TGTGCCAGCAGCTTAGAGTCTATGCAAGAGACCCAGTACTTC.

This clonotype was detected many times. The genes are TRBV28 and TRBJ1-1, with D perhaps TRBD1 (5 bases). The CDR3 has 14 residues. Per germline, CDR1 MDHEN and CDR2 SYDVKM. The V end lost 3 bases, the J end lost 1 base, and 9 bases lay between the germline ends. CDR3 region: CASSLGRRNTEAFF. The CDR3 DNA is TGTGCCAGCAGTTTGGGACGGAGGAACACTGAAGCTTTCTTT.

This clonotype was seen repeatedly, ten times or more. The V and J genes are TRBV28 and TRBJ1-2, with D tentatively TRBD1 (6 bases). V lost 5 bases and J lost 3, with 25 bases in between. Germline V gene data show CDR1 as MDHEN and CDR2 as SYDVKM. CDR3 length: 18 residues. The CDR3 DNA sequence: TGTGCCAGCAGTCCCCTGTTCGCGGGGCAGGGGATCGACTATGGCTACACCTTC. This translates into CASSPLFAGQGIDYGYTF.

There are many counts of this clonotype. The gene calls are TRBV2 and TRBJ2-5, with TRBD2 identical over 11 bases. The V segment lost 3 bases and the J segment 5 bases; nucleotides outside the gene matches: 11. This CDR3 region has 17 residues. Germline CDR1 reads SNHLY; CDR2 reads FYNNEI. CDR3 DNA sequence: TGTGCCAGCAGTGATTTATTTACTAGCGGGAGCTGGGAGACCCAGTACTTC. This encodes CASSDLFTSGSWETQYF.

This clonotype was found a few times. An end of the junction does not agree with germline; a read error may underlie this. The chain joins TRBV28 to TRBJ1-5; 8 bases map to TRBD1. From germline, CDR1 is MDHEN and CDR2 SYDVKM. This CDR3 region has 17 residues. Here the CDR3 DNA reads TGTGCCATCAGTCGACCAGAGAGTAGGACAGGGAGTCAGCCCCAGCATTTT. Its translation is CAISRPESRTGSQPQHF.

This clonotype was counted ten times or more. The chain carries TRBV6-1 and TRBJ2-5; 12 positions agree with TRBD2. From germline, CDR1 is MNHNS and CDR2 SASEGT. Trimming cost V 6 bases and J 4 bases; bases outside gene matches: 6. This CDR3 is 15 amino acids long. The CDR3 coding sequence is TGTGCCAGCAGAACTAGCGGGAGGCGATTAGAGACCCAGTACTTC. Encoded protein: CASRTSGRRLETQYF.

The chain recombines TRBV20-1 with TRBJ1-6; TRBD1 is a possible D gene (5 bases). Germline CDR1 and CDR2: DFQATT and SNEGSKA (reference sequence). V was pared by 3 bases and J by 2 bases, with 14 bases between. The CDR3 runs 16 residues. As DNA, the CDR3 is TGCAGTGCTAGGGAGACAGCGACTGCCTATAATTCACCCCTCCACTTT. It encodes CSARETATAYNSPLHF.

This clonotype was found a few times. The chain uses TRBV6-1 and TRBJ1-5; a weak D match, TRBD1 (5 bases). CDR1 is MNHNS and CDR2 is SASEGT in the germline V gene. The V and J ends lost 10 bases and 6 bases respectively, with 16 bases between them. This CDR3 region has 13 residues. DNA of the CDR3: TGTGCCACCCGGGACGGGGGTATTCAGCCCCAGCATTTT. Its translation is CATRDGGIQPQHF.